The TCR beta chain described here comes from a study of blood T cells in healthy people across ages. Notes on the study in general: The study regarded diversity estimates from one million T cells as underestimates. PBMCs left unsorted prevented a conclusive naive versus antigen-experienced comparison.

Russia was home to the donors, healthy Caucasian individuals aged roughly 6 to 90. Primed by a sample-barcoded 5' primer and a J-beta primer mix, a second PCR proceeded for 7 to 11 cycles. Template switching added a 12-random-nucleotide identifier to every cDNA molecule. Via MiXCR, TCRdb re-called the 5' RACE reads, giving one row per CDR3 protein. This table has about 590,000 distinct CDR3 sequences, under 30% appearing once. The CDR3 totals 13 residues. V dropped 4 bases and J dropped 7 bases, with 13 bases sitting between them. The germline V gene encodes CDR1 MNHNS and CDR2 SASEGT. On this clonotype: Its antigen is not identified.

The sequenced sample consisted of blood. V is TRBV6-1 and J is TRBJ1-2; no definite D call. The TCR comes from an elderly woman in good health. The CDR3 DNA follows: TGTGCCAGCAGTGTGCCGGAGGAACCTGGCTACACCTTC. Translating it yields CASSVPEEPGYTF.